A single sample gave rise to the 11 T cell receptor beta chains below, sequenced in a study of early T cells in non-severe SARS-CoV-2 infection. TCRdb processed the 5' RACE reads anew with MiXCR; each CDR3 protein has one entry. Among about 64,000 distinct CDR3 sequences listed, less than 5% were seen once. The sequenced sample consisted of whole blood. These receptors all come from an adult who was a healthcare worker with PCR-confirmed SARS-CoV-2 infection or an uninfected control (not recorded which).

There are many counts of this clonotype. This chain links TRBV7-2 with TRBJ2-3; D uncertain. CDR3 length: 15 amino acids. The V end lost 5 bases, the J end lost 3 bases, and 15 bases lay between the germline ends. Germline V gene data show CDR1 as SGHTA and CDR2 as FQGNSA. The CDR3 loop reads CASSLARQPTDTQYF. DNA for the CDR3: TGTGCCAGCAGCCTCGCCAGGCAACCTACAGATACGCAGTATTTT. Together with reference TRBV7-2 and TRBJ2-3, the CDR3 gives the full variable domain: GAGVSQSPSNKVTEKGKDVELRCDPISGHTALYWYRQSLGQGLEFLIYFQGNSAPDKSGLPSDRFSAERTGGSVSTLTIQRTQQEDSAVYLCASSLARQPTDTQYFGPGTRLTVL.

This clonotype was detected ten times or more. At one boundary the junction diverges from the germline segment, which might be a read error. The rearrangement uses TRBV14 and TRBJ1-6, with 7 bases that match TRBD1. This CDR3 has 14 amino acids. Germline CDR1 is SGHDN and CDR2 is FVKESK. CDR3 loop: CASSTNRGGSPLHF. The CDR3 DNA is TGTGCCAGCAGCACCAACAGGGGAGGGTCACCCCTCCATTTT.

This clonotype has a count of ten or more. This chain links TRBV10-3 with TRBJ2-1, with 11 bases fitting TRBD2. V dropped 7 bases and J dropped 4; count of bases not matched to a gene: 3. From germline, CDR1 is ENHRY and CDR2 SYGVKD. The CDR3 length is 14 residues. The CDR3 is CAINLAGGYNEQFF. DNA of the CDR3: TGTGCCATCAACCTAGCGGGGGGTTACAATGAGCAGTTCTTC.

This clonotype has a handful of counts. This CDR3 is CASSEWGTYGYTF. CDR3 coding DNA: TGTGCCAGCAGTGAATGGGGAACCTATGGCTACACCTTC. V gene TRBV6-6 combines with J gene TRBJ1-2; the D is unclear. The V and J ends lost 5 bases and 4 bases respectively, with 11 bases between them. Germline values: CDR1 MNHNY, CDR2 SVGAGI (reference sequence). The CDR3 is made up of 13 amino acids.

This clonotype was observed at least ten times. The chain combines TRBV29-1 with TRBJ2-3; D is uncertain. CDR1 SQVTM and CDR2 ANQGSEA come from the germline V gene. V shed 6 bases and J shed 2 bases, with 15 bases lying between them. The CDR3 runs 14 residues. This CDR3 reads CSVRWVATTDTQYF. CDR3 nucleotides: TGCAGCGTGCGTTGGGTAGCAACCACAGATACGCAGTATTTT.

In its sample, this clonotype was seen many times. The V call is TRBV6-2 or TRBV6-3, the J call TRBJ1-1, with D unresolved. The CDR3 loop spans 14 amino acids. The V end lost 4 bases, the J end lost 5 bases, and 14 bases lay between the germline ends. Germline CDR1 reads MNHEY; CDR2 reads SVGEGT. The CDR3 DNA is TGTGCCAGCAGTTGGAAAGGTTCGGGTACTGAAGCTTTCTTT. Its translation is CASSWKGSGTEAFF.

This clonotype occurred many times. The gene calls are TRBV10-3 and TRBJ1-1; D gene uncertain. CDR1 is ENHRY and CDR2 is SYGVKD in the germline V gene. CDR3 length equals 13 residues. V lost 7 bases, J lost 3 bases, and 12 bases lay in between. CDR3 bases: TGTGCCATCACGAGGAAATGGGACACTGAAGCTTTCTTT. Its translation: CAITRKWDTEAFF.

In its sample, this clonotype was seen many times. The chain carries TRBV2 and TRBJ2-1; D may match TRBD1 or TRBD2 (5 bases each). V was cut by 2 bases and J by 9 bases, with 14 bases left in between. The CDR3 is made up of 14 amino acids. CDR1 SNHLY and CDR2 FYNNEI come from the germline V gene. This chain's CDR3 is CASSERGRDGEQFF. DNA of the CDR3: TGTGCCAGCAGTGAAAGAGGCCGGGACGGTGAGCAGTTCTTC.

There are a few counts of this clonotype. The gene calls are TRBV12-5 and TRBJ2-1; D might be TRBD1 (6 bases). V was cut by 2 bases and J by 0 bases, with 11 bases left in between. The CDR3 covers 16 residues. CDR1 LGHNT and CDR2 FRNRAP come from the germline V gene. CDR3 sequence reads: CASGLFTGFSYNEQFF. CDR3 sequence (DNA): TGTGCTAGTGGTTTGTTTACAGGGTTCTCCTACAATGAGCAGTTCTTC. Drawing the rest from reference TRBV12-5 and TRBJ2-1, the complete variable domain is DARVTQTPRHKVTEMGQEVTMRCQPILGHNTVFWYRQTMMQGLELLAYFRNRAPLDDSGMPKDRFSAEMPDATLATLKIQPSEPRDSAVYFCASGLFTGFSYNEQFFGPGTRLTVL.

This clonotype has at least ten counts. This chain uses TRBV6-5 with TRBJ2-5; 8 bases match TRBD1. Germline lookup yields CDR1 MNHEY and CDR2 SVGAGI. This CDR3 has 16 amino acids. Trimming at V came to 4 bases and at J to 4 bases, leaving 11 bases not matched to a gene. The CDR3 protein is CASSLGIGQGGETQYF. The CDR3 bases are TGTGCCAGCAGTTTGGGGATTGGACAGGGAGGAGAGACCCAGTACTTC.

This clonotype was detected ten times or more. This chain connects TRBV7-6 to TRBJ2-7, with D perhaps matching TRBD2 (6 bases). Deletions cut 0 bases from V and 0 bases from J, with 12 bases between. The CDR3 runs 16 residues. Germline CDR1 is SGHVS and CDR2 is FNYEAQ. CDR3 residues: CASSLAGTESSYEQYF. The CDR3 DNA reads TGTGCCAGCAGCTTAGCCGGGACTGAAAGCTCCTACGAGCAGTACTTC.